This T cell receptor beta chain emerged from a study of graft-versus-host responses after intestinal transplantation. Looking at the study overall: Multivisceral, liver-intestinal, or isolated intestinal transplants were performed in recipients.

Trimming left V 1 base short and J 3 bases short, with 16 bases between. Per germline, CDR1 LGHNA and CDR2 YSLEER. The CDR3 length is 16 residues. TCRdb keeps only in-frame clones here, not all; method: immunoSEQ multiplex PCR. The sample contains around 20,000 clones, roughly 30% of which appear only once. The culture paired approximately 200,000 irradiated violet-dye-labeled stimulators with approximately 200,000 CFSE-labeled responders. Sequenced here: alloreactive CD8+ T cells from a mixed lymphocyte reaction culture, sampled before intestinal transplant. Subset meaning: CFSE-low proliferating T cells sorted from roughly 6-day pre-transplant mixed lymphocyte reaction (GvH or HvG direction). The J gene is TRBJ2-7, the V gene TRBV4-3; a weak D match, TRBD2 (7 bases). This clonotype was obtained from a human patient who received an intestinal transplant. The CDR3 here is CASSQVNLGGLYEQYF. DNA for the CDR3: TGCGCCAGCAGCCAAGTGAACCTCGGGGGGCTCTACGAGCAGTACTTC.